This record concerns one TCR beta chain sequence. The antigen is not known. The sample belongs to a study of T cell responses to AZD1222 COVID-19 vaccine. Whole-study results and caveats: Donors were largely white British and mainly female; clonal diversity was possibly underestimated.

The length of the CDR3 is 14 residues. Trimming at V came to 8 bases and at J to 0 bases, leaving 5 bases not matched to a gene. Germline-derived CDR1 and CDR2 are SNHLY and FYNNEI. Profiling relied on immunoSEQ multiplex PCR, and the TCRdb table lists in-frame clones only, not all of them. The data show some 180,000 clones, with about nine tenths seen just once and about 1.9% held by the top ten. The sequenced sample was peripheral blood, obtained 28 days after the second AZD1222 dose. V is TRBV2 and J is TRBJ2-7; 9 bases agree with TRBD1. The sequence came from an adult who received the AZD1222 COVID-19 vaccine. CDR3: CASVRQGVSYEQYF. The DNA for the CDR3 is TGTGCCAGCGTCAGACAGGGGGTCTCCTACGAGCAGTACTTC.